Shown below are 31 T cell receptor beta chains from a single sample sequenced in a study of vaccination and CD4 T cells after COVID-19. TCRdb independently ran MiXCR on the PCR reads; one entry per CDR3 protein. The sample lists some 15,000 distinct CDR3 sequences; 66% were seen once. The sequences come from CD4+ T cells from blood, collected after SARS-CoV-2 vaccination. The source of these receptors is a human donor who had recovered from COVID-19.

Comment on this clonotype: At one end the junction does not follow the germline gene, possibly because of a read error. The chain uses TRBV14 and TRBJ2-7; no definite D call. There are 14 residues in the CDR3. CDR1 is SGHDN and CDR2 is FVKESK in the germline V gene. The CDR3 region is CASSRGPTGYEQCF. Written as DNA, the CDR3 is TGTGCCAGCAGCCGAGGACCGACCGGCTACGAGCAGTGCTTC. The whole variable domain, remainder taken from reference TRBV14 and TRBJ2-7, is EAGVTQFPSHSVIEKGQTVTLRCDPISGHDNLYWYRRVMGKEIKFLLHFVKESKQDESGMPNNRFLAERTGGTYSTLKVQPAELEDSGVYFCASSRGPTGYEQCFGPGTRLTVT.

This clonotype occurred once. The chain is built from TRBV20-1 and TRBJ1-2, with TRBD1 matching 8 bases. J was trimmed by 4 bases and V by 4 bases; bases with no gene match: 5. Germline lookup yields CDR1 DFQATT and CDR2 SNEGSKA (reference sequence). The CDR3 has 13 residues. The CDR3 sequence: CSATDRGSYGYTF. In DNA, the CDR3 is TGCAGTGCTACCGACAGGGGCAGCTATGGCTACACCTTC.

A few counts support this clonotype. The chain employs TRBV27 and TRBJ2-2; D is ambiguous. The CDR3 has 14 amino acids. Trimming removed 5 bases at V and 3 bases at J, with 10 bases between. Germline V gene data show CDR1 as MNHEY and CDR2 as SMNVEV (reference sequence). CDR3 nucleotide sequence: TGTGCCAGCAGTCCGCCGCAGGACACCGGGGAGCTGTTTTTT. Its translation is CASSPPQDTGELFF.

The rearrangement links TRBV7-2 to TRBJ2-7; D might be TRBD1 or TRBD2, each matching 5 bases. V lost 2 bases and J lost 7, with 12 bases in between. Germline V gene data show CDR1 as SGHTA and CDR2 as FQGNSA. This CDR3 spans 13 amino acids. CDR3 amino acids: CASSLIGAKEQYF. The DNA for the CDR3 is TGTGCCAGCAGCTTAATCGGGGCAAAAGAGCAGTACTTC.

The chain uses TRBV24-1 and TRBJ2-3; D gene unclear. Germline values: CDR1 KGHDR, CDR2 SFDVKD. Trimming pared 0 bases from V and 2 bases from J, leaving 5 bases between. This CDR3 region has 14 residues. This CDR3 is CATSDLYLTDTQYF. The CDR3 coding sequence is TGTGCCACCAGTGATTTGTACCTCACAGATACGCAGTATTTT.

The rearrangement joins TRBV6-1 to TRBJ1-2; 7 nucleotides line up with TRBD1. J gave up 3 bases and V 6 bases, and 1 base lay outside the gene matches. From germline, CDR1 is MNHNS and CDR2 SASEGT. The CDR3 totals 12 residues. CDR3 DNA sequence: TGTGCCAGCAGCGGGACAGACTATGGCTACACCTTC. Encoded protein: CASSGTDYGYTF.

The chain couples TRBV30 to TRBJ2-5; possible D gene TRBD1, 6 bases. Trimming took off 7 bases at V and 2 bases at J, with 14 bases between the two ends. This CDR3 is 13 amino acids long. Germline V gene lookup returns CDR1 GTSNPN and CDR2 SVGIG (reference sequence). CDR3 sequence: CASRKGVQETQYF. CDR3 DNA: TGTGCCTCTAGAAAGGGGGTTCAAGAGACCCAGTACTTC.

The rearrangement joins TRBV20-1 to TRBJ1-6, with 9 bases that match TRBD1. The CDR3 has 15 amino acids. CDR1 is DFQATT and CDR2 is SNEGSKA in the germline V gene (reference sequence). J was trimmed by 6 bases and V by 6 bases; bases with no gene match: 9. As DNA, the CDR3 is TGCAGTGCCCTGGACAGGGGCAGGGGTAATTCACCCCTCCACTTT. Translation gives CSALDRGRGNSPLHF.

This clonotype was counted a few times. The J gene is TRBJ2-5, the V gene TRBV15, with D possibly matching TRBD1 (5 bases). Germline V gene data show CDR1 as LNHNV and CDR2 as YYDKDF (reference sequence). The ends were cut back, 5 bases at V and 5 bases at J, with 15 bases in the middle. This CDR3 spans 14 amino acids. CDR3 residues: CATSRSGNLETQYF. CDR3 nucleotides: TGTGCCACCAGCCGGTCAGGGAATTTGGAGACCCAGTACTTC.

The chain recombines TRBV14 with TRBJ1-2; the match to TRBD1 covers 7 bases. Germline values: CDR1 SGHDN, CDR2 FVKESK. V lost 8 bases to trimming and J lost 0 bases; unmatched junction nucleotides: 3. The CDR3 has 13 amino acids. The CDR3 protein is CASGQDPNYGYTF. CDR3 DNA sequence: TGTGCCAGCGGACAGGATCCTAACTATGGCTACACCTTC.

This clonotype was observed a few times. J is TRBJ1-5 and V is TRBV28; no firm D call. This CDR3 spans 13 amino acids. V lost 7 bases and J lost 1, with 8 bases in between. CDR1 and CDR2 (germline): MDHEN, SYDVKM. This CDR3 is CASKELSNQPQHF. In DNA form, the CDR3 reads TGTGCCAGCAAAGAATTGAGCAATCAGCCCCAGCATTTT.

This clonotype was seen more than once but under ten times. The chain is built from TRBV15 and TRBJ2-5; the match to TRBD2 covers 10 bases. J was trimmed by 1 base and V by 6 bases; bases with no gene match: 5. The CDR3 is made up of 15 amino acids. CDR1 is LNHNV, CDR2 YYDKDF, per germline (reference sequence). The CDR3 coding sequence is TGTGCCACCAGTCGGTTAGCGGGGGGCCAAGAGACCCAGTACTTC. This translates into CATSRLAGGQETQYF.

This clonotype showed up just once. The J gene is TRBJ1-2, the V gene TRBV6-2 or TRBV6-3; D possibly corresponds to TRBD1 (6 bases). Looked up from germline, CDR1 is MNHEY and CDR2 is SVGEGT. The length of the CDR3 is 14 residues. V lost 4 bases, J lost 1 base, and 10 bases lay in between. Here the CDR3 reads CASSSYRVNYGYTF. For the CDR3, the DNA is TGTGCCAGCAGTTCATACAGGGTTAACTATGGCTACACCTTC.

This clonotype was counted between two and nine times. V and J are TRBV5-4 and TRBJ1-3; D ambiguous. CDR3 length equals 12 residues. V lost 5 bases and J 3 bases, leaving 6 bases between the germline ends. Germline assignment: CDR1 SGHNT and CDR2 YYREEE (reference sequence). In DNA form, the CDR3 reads TGTGCCAGCAGTGGGGATGGAAACACCATATATTTT. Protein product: CASSGDGNTIYF.

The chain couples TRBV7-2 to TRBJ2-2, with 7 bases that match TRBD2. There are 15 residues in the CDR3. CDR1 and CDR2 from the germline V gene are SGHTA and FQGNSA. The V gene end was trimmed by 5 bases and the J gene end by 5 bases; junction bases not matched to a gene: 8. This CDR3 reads CASSPSGTTTGELFF. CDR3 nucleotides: TGTGCCAGCAGCCCGTCCGGGACTACGACCGGGGAGCTGTTTTTT.

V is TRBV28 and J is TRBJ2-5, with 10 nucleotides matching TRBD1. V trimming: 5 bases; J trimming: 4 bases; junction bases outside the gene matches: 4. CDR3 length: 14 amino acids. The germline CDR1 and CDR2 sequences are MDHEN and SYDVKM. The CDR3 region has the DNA TGTGCCAGCAGTCCCTGGGACAGGGGAGAGACCCAGTACTTC. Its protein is CASSPWDRGETQYF.

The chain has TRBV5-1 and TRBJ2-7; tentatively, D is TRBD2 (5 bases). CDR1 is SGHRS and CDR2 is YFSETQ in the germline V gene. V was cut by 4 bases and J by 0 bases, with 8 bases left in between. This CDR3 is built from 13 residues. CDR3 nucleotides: TGCGCCAGCAGCCCCGGGAACTCCTACGAGCAGTACTTC. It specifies CASSPGNSYEQYF. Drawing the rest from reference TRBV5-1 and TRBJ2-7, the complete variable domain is KAGVTQTPRYLIKTRGQQVTLSCSPISGHRSVSWYQQTPGQGLQFLFEYFSETQRNKGNFPGRFSGRQFSNSRSEMNVSTLELGDSALYLCASSPGNSYEQYFGPGTRLTVT.

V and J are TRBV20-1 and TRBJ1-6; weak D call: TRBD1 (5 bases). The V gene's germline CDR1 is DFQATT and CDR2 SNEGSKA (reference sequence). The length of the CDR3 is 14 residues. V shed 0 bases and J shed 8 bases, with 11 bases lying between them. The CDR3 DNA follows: TGCAGTGCTAGAGAGGCAGGGTCGCATTCACCCCTCCACTTT. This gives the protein CSAREAGSHSPLHF.

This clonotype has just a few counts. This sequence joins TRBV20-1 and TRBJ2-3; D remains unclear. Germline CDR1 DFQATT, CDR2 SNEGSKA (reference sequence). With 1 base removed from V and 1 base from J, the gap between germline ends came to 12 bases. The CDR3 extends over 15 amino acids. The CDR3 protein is CSARGPYGRTDTQYF. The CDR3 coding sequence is TGCAGTGCTAGAGGTCCATACGGGCGCACAGATACGCAGTATTTT.

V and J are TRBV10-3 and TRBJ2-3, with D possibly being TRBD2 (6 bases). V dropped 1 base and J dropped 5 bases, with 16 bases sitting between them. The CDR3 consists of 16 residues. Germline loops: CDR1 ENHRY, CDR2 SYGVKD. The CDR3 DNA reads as TGTGCCATCAGTGAGTTCGGAGGGACGGGTAGAGATACGCAGTATTTT. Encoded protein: CAISEFGGTGRDTQYF.

CDR3 in amino acids: CASSRQGDTGELFF. The CDR3 DNA is TGTGCCAGCAGCCGACAGGGCGACACCGGGGAGCTGTTTTTT. V is TRBV7-3 and J is TRBJ2-2, with TRBD1 identical over 7 bases. Germline V gives CDR1 SGHTA, CDR2 FQGTGA. After removal of 5 bases from V and 3 bases from J, the junction contained 3 bases not matched to a gene. There are 14 residues in the CDR3.

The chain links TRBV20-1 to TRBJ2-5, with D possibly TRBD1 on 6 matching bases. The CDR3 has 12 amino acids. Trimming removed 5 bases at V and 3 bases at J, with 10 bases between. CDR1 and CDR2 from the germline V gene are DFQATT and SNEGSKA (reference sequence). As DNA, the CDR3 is TGCAGTGCTTTGCAGGGGAAAGAGACCCAGTACTTC. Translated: CSALQGKETQYF.

The CDR3: CASSQEPTSSYEQYF. The CDR3, as DNA: TGTGCCAGCAGCCAAGAACCGACTAGTTCCTACGAGCAGTACTTC. The genes are TRBV14 and TRBJ2-7, with D tentatively TRBD2 (6 bases). Germline V gene data show CDR1 as SGHDN and CDR2 as FVKESK. The CDR3 length is 15 residues. V was shortened by 0 bases and J by 1 base, with 10 bases between the two germline ends.

The CDR3 sequence is CSASAPAGGGQETQYF. CDR3 bases: TGCAGTGCTAGTGCCCCCGCGGGAGGGGGGCAAGAGACCCAGTACTTC. V usage is TRBV20-1 and J usage is TRBJ2-5, with 9 positions matching TRBD2. The germline V gene encodes CDR1 DFQATT and CDR2 SNEGSKA (reference sequence). There are 16 residues in the CDR3. Trimming took 3 bases from V and 2 from J; bases not matched to a gene: 10.

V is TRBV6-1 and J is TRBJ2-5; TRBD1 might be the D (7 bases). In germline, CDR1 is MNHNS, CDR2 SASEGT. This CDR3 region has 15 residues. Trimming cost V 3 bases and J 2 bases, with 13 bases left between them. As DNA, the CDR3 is TGTGCCAGCAGTGAGGAGGGGGCACAGCAAGAGACCCAGTACTTC. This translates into CASSEEGAQQETQYF.

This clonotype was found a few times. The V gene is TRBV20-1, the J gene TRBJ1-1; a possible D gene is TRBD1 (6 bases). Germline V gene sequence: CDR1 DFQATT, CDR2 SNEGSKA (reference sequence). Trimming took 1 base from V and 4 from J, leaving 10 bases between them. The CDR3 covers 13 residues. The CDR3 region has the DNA TGCAGTGCTAGAGTTGGGGGCTCCACTGAAGCTTTCTTT. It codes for CSARVGGSTEAFF.

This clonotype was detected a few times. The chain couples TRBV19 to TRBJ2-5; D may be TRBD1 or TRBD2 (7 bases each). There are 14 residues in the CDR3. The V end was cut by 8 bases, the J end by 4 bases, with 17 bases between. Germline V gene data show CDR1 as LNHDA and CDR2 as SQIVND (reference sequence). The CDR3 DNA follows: TGTGCCAGTCGCCGACAGGGAGGGGGAGAGACCCAGTACTTC. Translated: CASRRQGGGETQYF.

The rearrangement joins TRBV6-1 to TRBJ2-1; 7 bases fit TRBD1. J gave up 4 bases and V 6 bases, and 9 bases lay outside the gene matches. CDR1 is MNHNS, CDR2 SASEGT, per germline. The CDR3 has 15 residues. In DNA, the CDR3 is TGTGCCAGCAGCCCGGCAGGGGGAGTGTACAATGAGCAGTTCTTC. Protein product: CASSPAGGVYNEQFF.

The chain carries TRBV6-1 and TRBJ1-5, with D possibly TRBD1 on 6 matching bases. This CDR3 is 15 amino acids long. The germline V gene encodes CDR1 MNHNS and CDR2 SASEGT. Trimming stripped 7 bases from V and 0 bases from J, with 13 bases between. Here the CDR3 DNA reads TGTGCCAGCATCTCGGGACACCTTAGCAATCAGCCCCAGCATTTT. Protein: CASISGHLSNQPQHF.

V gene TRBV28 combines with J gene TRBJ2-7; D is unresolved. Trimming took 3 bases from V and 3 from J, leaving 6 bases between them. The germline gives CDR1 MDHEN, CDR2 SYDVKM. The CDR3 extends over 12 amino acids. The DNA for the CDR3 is TGTGCCAGCAGTTTGGGCCGCTACGAGCAGTACTTC. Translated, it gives CASSLGRYEQYF.

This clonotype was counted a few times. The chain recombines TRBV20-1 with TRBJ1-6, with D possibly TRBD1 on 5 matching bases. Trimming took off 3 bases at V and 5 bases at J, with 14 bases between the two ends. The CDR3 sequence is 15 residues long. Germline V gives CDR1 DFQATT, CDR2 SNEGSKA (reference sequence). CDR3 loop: CSASPLRGDNSPLHF. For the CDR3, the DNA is TGCAGTGCTAGCCCCTTGAGAGGGGATAATTCACCCCTCCACTTT.